The 7 T cell receptor beta chains below were found in one sample sequenced in a study of T-cell reconstitution after alpha-beta-depleted transplantation in children. The TCRbeta library incorporated unique molecular identifiers. TCRdb used MiXCR to reprocess the PCR reads, holding one entry per CDR3 protein. The table shows hundreds of thousands of distinct CDR3 sequences, with over 9.5% occurring only once. The specimen was PBMCs, collected before TCRalphabeta/CD19-depleted stem cell transplant. All receptors derive from a child younger than 10 with inherited bone marrow failure, due to receive a stem cell transplant.

This clonotype was found many times. The chain uses TRBV25-1 and TRBJ2-5, with TRBD1 as a possible D gene (6 bases). Germline V gene sequence: CDR1 MGHDK, CDR2 SYGVNS. Deletions cut 1 base from V and 3 bases from J, with 12 bases between. CDR3 length: 15 amino acids. CDR3 DNA: TGTGCCAGCAGTGAATTGGGGAAGGGGGAAGAGACCCAGTACTTC. Amino acids: CASSELGKGEETQYF.

This clonotype has at least ten counts. The chain links TRBV5-1 to TRBJ2-2, with TRBD2 matching over 12 bases. The V segment lost 4 bases and the J segment 2 bases; nucleotides outside the gene matches: 9. The CDR3 is 18 residues long. Per germline, CDR1 SGHRS and CDR2 YFSETQ. This CDR3 is CASSRIPGLAGNTGELFF. CDR3 sequence (DNA): TGCGCCAGCAGCCGTATCCCAGGACTAGCGGGAAACACCGGGGAGCTGTTTTTT. Full variable domain (remainder filled in from reference TRBV5-1 and TRBJ2-2): KAGVTQTPRYLIKTRGQQVTLSCSPISGHRSVSWYQQTPGQGLQFLFEYFSETQRNKGNFPGRFSGRQFSNSRSEMNVSTLELGDSALYLCASSRIPGLAGNTGELFFGEGSRLTVL.

This clonotype was counted at least ten times. J is TRBJ2-3 and V is TRBV29-1; 10 bases are shared with TRBD2. The ends lost 0 bases at V and 3 bases at J; junction bases unmatched: 6. The CDR3 extends over 16 amino acids. CDR1 SQVTM and CDR2 ANQGSEA come from the germline V gene. The CDR3 loop reads CSVEDHPSGSTDTQYF. CDR3 DNA: TGCAGCGTTGAAGATCATCCTAGCGGGAGTACAGATACGCAGTATTTT.

This clonotype was detected many times. The gene calls are TRBV4-3 and TRBJ1-4, with D uncertain. CDR1 is LGHNA and CDR2 is YSLEER in the germline V gene. The CDR3 consists of 13 residues. Trimming removed 4 bases from V and 7 bases from J, with 10 bases in between. This CDR3 is CASSLLRGEKLFF. The DNA for the CDR3 is TGCGCCAGCAGCCTCCTACGAGGTGAAAAACTGTTTTTT.

This chain links TRBV27 with TRBJ2-1, with 9 bases identical to TRBD2. The length of the CDR3 is 15 residues. Germline values: CDR1 MNHEY, CDR2 SMNVEV (reference sequence). After removal of 2 bases from V and 9 bases from J, the junction contained 8 bases not matched to a gene. In nucleotides, the CDR3 is TGTGCCAGCAGTTTAATGCGCGGGAGGGCCAGTGAGCAGTTCTTC. Protein: CASSLMRGRASEQFF.

This clonotype has at least ten counts. This chain links TRBV7-2 with TRBJ1-1; D is unresolved. Germline V gene lookup returns CDR1 SGHTA and CDR2 FQGNSA. The CDR3 has 16 residues. Trimming stripped 7 bases from V and 6 bases from J, with 24 bases between. Here the CDR3 reads CASMGFGKGLMSEAFF. Here the CDR3 DNA reads TGTGCCAGCATGGGGTTTGGGAAAGGGTTGATGTCTGAAGCTTTCTTT.

The rearrangement joins TRBV7-2 to TRBJ2-7; 9 positions match TRBD2. CDR1 and CDR2 from the germline V gene are SGHTA and FQGNSA. The ends lost 5 bases at V and 7 bases at J; junction bases unmatched: 9. CDR3 size: 14 residues. The CDR3: CASSPRREGLEQYF. The CDR3 bases are TGTGCCAGCAGCCCGAGGCGGGAGGGGCTTGAGCAGTACTTC.